This T cell receptor beta chain stems from a study of T cells in Graves' hyperthyroidism and ophthalmopathy. Study results and limitations: The model identified upcoming ophthalmopathy a median approximately six months ahead of onset.

The diagnostic basis comprised clinical symptoms, serum thyroxine and TRAb, thyroid ultrasound and orbital computed tomography. The CDR3 consists of 13 residues. Trimming took 5 bases from V and 8 from J, leaving 13 bases between them. In germline, CDR1 is MNHNS, CDR2 SASEGT. Amplification of TCR beta CDR3 regions was performed using RNA transcripts as template. Carried out on the TCR CDR3, a first-round RT-PCR used the HTBI primer set. TCRdb re-analysed the multiplex PCR reads in MiXCR, keeping a single row per CDR3 protein. The top ten clones hold roughly 5.7% of a sample with roughly 580,000 distinct CDR3 sequences, about 15% of them seen once. Regarding this clonotype: The target antigen is unknown.

The chain uses TRBV6-1 and TRBJ2-1; TRBD1 might be the D (5 bases). The specimen was blood. The source is a woman younger than 45 with Graves' hyperthyroidism that later progressed to Graves' ophthalmopathy. The CDR3 loop reads CASSHGRGDEQFF. CDR3 coding DNA: TGTGCCAGCAGTCACGGAAGGGGCGATGAGCAGTTCTTC.